Below, 2 T cell receptor beta chains from the same sample are listed, as sequenced in a study of cytomegalovirus exposure and HLA in healthy donors (dated by TCRdb to the late 2010s). The library was obtained by the immunoSEQ multiplex PCR assay. The multiplex PCR relied on a mix of 60 forward primers for TCR Vbeta segments and 13 reverse primers for TCR Jbeta segments. TCRdb re-hosts the immuneACCESS table, in-frame sequences only. Its copies lack some clones; in the studies checked, an unresolved V gene accounts for under half of them, and the cause for the rest is not known. Within this sample are 100,000 to 150,000 clones, with over 80% of them counted one time only. In total, the top ten clones hold 1.5% of the sample. The sample taken for sequencing was PBMCs. The receptor set was obtained from a man aged 40-49 years in good health and CMV-seronegative.

This clone was recorded only once. This chain links TRBV29-1 with TRBJ2-7; 11 bases line up with TRBD1. Germline-derived CDR1 and CDR2 are SQVTM and ANQGSEA. The CDR3 extends over 12 amino acids. Unmatched junction bases numbered 2, after V lost 7 bases and J lost 3 bases. CDR3 loop: CSAGTGGYEQYF. For the CDR3, the DNA is TGCAGCGCGGGGACAGGGGGCTACGAGCAGTACTTC.

The rearrangement joins TRBV5-1 to TRBJ1-3; D possibly corresponds to TRBD1 (5 bases). Germline CDR1 reads SGHRS; CDR2 reads YFSETQ. Trimming cost V 3 bases and J 0 bases, with 13 bases left between them. This CDR3 spans 16 amino acids. CDR3 sequence: CASSSAGDYSGNTIYF. CDR3 DNA: TGCGCCAGCAGCTCGGCGGGGGATTACTCTGGAAACACCATATATTTT.